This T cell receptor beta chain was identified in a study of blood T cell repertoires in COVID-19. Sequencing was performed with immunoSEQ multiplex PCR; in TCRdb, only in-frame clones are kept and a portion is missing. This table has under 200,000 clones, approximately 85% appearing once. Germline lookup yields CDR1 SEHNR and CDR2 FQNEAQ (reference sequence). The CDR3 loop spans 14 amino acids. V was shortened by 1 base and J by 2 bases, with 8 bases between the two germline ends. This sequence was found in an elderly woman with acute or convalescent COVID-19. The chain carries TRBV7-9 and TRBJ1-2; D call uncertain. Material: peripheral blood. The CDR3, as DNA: TGTGCCAGCAGCTTAGGGCAGGCGAACTATGGCTACACCTTC. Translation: CASSLGQANYGYTF.